What follows are 31 T cell receptor beta chains derived from one specimen sequenced in a study of cytomegalovirus exposure and HLA in healthy donors. In the PCR, 60 Vbeta and 13 Jbeta primers were used. Sequenced by immunoSEQ multiplex PCR; TCRdb stores in-frame clones only, minus some. The sample includes about 140,000 clones, roughly 10% seen only once; the top ten take about 1.7%. The sequencing sample was made of PBMCs. These receptors all stem from a male donor in good health and CMV-seronegative.

This chain joins TRBV6-1 and TRBJ2-1, with 10 nucleotides matching TRBD2. The V gene end was trimmed by 4 bases and the J gene end by 6 bases; junction bases not matched to a gene: 6. This CDR3 has 15 amino acids. Germline lookup yields CDR1 MNHNS and CDR2 SASEGT. The CDR3 sequence: CASSGLAGTLNEQFF. In DNA form, the CDR3 reads TGTGCCAGCAGTGGACTAGCGGGCACCCTCAATGAGCAGTTCTTC.

This rearrangement joins TRBV6-6 to TRBJ2-5; TRBD2 matches at 8 bases. CDR1 MNHNY and CDR2 SVGAGI come from the germline V gene (reference sequence). The length of the CDR3 is 14 residues. V lost 2 bases to trimming and J lost 3 bases; unmatched junction nucleotides: 2. CDR3 protein: CASSYGTREETQYF. CDR3 bases: TGTGCCAGCAGTTACGGGACTAGGGAAGAGACCCAGTACTTC.

The chain employs TRBV19 and TRBJ1-2, with D hard to call. Trimming stripped 5 bases from V and 6 bases from J, with 16 bases between. CDR1 is LNHDA and CDR2 is SQIVND in the germline V gene (reference sequence). The CDR3 is made up of 14 amino acids. The CDR3 spells CASSLPDYGDGYTF. CDR3 DNA sequence: TGTGCCAGTAGTCTCCCAGACTACGGTGATGGCTACACCTTC.

This clone was counted between two and nine times. The V gene is TRBV28, the J gene TRBJ2-3, with 9 bases lining up with TRBD1. The CDR3 spans 14 residues. After removal of 8 bases from V and 7 bases from J, the junction contained 10 bases not matched to a gene. Germline V CDR1 and CDR2: MDHEN, SYDVKM. CDR3 DNA: TGTGCCAGCGAGACAGGGGGAAAAAGGCATACGCAGTATTTT. Encoded protein: CASETGGKRHTQYF.

This clone was seen more than once but under ten times. This chain uses TRBV19 with TRBJ1-1; TRBD1 might be the D (6 bases). Germline values: CDR1 LNHDA, CDR2 SQIVND (reference sequence). The V gene lost 9 bases and the J gene lost 5 bases, with 10 bases spanning the gap. This CDR3 has 11 amino acids. The CDR3 DNA sequence: TGTGCCAGCCAGGGGAGAACTGAAGCTTTCTTT. It is translated as CASQGRTEAFF.

A few counts support this clone. This chain connects TRBV28 to TRBJ2-1; D possibly corresponds to TRBD1 (5 bases). The V gene lost 7 bases and the J gene lost 7 bases, with 11 bases spanning the gap. This CDR3 region has 12 residues. The germline CDR1 and CDR2 sequences are MDHEN and SYDVKM. The CDR3 here is CASKPRVNEQFF. The CDR3 DNA reads TGTGCCAGCAAACCCAGGGTTAATGAGCAGTTCTTC.

This clone was counted between two and nine times. CDR3 residues: CASSPTQGPYEQYF. The CDR3 region has the DNA TGCGCCAGCAGTCCCACGCAGGGGCCCTACGAGCAGTACTTC. The chain joins TRBV4-1 to TRBJ2-7; D is possibly TRBD1 (6 bases). V dropped 6 bases and J dropped 2 bases, with 14 bases sitting between them. Per germline, CDR1 MGHRA and CDR2 YSYEKL. This CDR3 has 14 amino acids.

The chain joins TRBV7-2 to TRBJ2-3; TRBD1 agrees at 9 bases. The CDR3 length is 16 residues. V trimming: 3 bases; J trimming: 4 bases; junction bases outside the gene matches: 8. In germline, CDR1 is SGHTA, CDR2 FQGNSA. The CDR3 loop reads CASSFRDRVISDTQYF. The CDR3 DNA sequence: TGTGCCAGCAGCTTCCGGGACAGGGTAATTTCAGATACGCAGTATTTT.

A few counts support this clone. The chain joins TRBV6-1 to TRBJ2-7, with TRBD1 identical over 8 bases. Per germline, CDR1 MNHNS and CDR2 SASEGT. The ends lost 6 bases at V and 3 bases at J; junction bases unmatched: 10. CDR3 size: 15 residues. The CDR3 sequence is CASRAATGVGYEQYF. The DNA of the CDR3 is TGTGCCAGCAGGGCAGCGACAGGGGTAGGCTACGAGCAGTACTTC.

The chain links TRBV10-3 to TRBJ2-2; 7 nucleotides agree with TRBD1. Germline V gene lookup returns CDR1 ENHRY and CDR2 SYGVKD. The CDR3 has 15 amino acids. Germline trimming cut 3 bases from V and 4 bases from J; bases unmatched to any gene: 5. The CDR3 sequence: CAISDKDRPTGELFF. The CDR3 DNA sequence: TGTGCCATCAGTGATAAGGACAGGCCCACCGGGGAGCTGTTTTTT.

The rearrangement uses TRBV7-2 and TRBJ2-7; D may be TRBD2 (5 bases). Looked up from germline, CDR1 is SGHTA and CDR2 is FQGNSA. The CDR3 runs to 14 residues. Trimming left V 2 bases short and J 2 bases short, with 10 bases between. In nucleotides, the CDR3 is TGTGCCAGCAGCTTACATACTAGGACCTACGAGCAGTACTTC. The encoded protein is CASSLHTRTYEQYF.

This clone was recorded a few times. The CDR3 DNA reads as TGTGCCATCAGTGAACAGGACTCTGGAAACACCATATATTTT. Translated, it gives CAISEQDSGNTIYF. The V and J genes are TRBV10-3 and TRBJ1-3, with D tentatively TRBD1 (5 bases). Looked up from germline, CDR1 is ENHRY and CDR2 is SYGVKD. V was trimmed by 3 bases and J by 0 bases, leaving 6 bases between them. The CDR3 sequence is 14 residues long.

This clone was seen a few times. The chain carries TRBV7-2 and TRBJ2-7, with 11 nucleotides matching TRBD2. Germline V lookup: CDR1 SGHTA, CDR2 FQGNSA. The CDR3 extends over 15 amino acids. V lost 4 bases and J lost 5; bases outside the gene matches: 7. CDR3 amino acids: CASSSRLAGYNEQYF. DNA for the CDR3: TGTGCCAGCAGCTCACGACTAGCGGGATATAACGAGCAGTACTTC.

There are a few counts of this clone. The CDR3 is CASSLGQNYGYTF. In DNA form, the CDR3 reads TGTGCCAGCAGCTTGGGACAGAACTATGGCTACACCTTC. The rearrangement joins TRBV5-6 to TRBJ1-2; perhaps TRBD1 as D (5 bases). The V gene's germline CDR1 is SGHDT and CDR2 YYEEEE. The CDR3 sequence is 13 residues long. V dropped 0 bases and J dropped 2 bases, with 5 bases sitting between them.

The sample holds a few counts of this clone. This sample includes further DNA sequences coding for the same CDR3. The CDR3 sequence is CASMVSPLSYEQYF. CDR3 sequence (DNA): TGTGCCAGCATGGTGAGCCCCTTATCCTACGAGCAGTACTTC. V gene TRBV27 combines with J gene TRBJ2-7, with D hard to call. Germline V CDR1 and CDR2: MNHEY, SMNVEV (reference sequence). The length of the CDR3 is 14 residues. Trimming took off 7 bases at V and 1 base at J, with 14 bases between the two ends.

The genes are TRBV4-2 and TRBJ2-2; 8 positions agree with TRBD2. CDR1 is LGHNA and CDR2 is YNFKEQ in the germline V gene. This CDR3 comprises 15 residues. V lost 0 bases, J lost 7 bases, and 4 bases stayed unmatched. CDR3 loop: CASSQDPGGIGELFF. In nucleotides, the CDR3 is TGTGCCAGCAGCCAAGATCCGGGGGGGATCGGGGAGCTGTTTTTT.

This clone was recorded a few times. V and J are TRBV6-6 and TRBJ1-2, with D unclear. V was clipped by 6 bases and J by 3 bases, with 8 bases between them. The CDR3 is 12 amino acids. Germline V lookup: CDR1 MNHNY, CDR2 SVGAGI (reference sequence). CDR3 residues: CASRATDYGYTF. The CDR3 bases are TGTGCCAGCAGAGCGACGGACTATGGCTACACCTTC.

This clone was found a few times. The chain is built from TRBV4-1 and TRBJ2-3, with 7 bases matching TRBD2. With V trimmed by 0 bases and J by 6 bases, 6 bases remained unmatched. Germline lookup yields CDR1 MGHRA and CDR2 YSYEKL. This CDR3 comprises 15 residues. The CDR3 region is CASSQDWREKDTQYF. CDR3 bases: TGCGCCAGCAGCCAAGATTGGCGGGAGAAGGATACGCAGTATTTT.

V and J are TRBV4-2 and TRBJ2-7; 11 nucleotides agree with TRBD2. The V gene end was trimmed by 1 base and the J gene end by 3 bases; junction bases not matched to a gene: 8. Per the germline V gene, CDR1 is LGHNA and CDR2 is YNFKEQ. This CDR3 is 17 amino acids long. CDR3 protein: CASSQAALAGGGYEQYF. In DNA form, the CDR3 reads TGTGCCAGCAGCCAAGCGGCCCTAGCGGGGGGCGGCTACGAGCAGTACTTC.

The V call is TRBV30, the J call TRBJ1-2; D not certain. V lost 4 bases and J 4 bases, leaving 10 bases between the germline ends. The length of the CDR3 is 12 residues. In germline, CDR1 is GTSNPN, CDR2 SVGIG (reference sequence). This chain's CDR3 is CAWITSSYGYTF. The CDR3 DNA is TGTGCCTGGATTACATCAAGCTATGGCTACACCTTC.

This clone was counted a few times. The chain employs TRBV5-4 and TRBJ2-5; 9 bases are shared with TRBD2. From germline, CDR1 is SGHNT and CDR2 YYREEE (reference sequence). CDR3 length: 16 residues. Losses at the gene ends were 0 bases for V and 2 bases for J; bases not matched to a gene: 5. The CDR3 DNA reads as TGTGCCAGCAGCTTGGGAGCGGGAGGCTCTCAAGAGACCCAGTACTTC. Protein product: CASSLGAGGSQETQYF.

The gene calls are TRBV28 and TRBJ2-2, with D uncertain. The V gene lost 6 bases and the J gene lost 6 bases, with 8 bases spanning the gap. Germline V gene sequence: CDR1 MDHEN, CDR2 SYDVKM. This CDR3 is 12 amino acids long. Here the CDR3 reads CASSPRPGELFF. The CDR3 nucleotides are TGTGCCAGCAGCCCCAGGCCCGGGGAGCTGTTTTTT.

The V and J genes are TRBV7-2 and TRBJ1-2; D unclear. With 2 bases removed from V and 2 bases from J, the gap between germline ends came to 9 bases. Germline V gene data show CDR1 as SGHTA and CDR2 as FQGNSA. CDR3 size: 14 residues. The CDR3 DNA reads as TGTGCCAGCAGCTTATCGGGATCCAACTATGGCTACACCTTC. This gives the protein CASSLSGSNYGYTF.

This clone has only a few counts. V is TRBV6-1 and J is TRBJ2-7; 9 nucleotides align to TRBD1. The V and J ends lost 5 bases and 0 bases, in that order; junction bases with no gene match: 5. The CDR3 runs to 15 residues. Germline V gene data show CDR1 as MNHNS and CDR2 as SASEGT. CDR3 sequence (DNA): TGTGCCAGCAGTCCCCGGGACAGGGTCTCCTACGAGCAGTACTTC. Protein product: CASSPRDRVSYEQYF.

This clone has more than one count but fewer than ten. The rearrangement links TRBV7-3 to TRBJ2-2; 7 bases are shared with TRBD2. Trimming cost V 4 bases and J 2 bases; bases outside gene matches: 10. This CDR3 spans 17 amino acids. CDR1 SGHTA and CDR2 FQGTGA come from the germline V gene. The CDR3 DNA reads TGTGCCAGCAGCTCCGGACTGGCGGGGGTCAACACCGGGGAGCTGTTTTTT. Encoded protein: CASSSGLAGVNTGELFF.

V and J are TRBV5-6 and TRBJ2-5; 9 bases fit TRBD1. Gene TRBJ2-7 matches the end of the DNA better, so the J call may be wrong. Germline V gives CDR1 SGHDT, CDR2 YYEEEE. The CDR3 sequence is 14 residues long. The CDR3 DNA reads TGTGCCAGCAGCCCTCGGGACAGGGACTACGAGCAGTACTTC. This translates into CASSPRDRDYEQYF.

The rearrangement uses TRBV4-1 and TRBJ2-6; no firm D call. This CDR3 region has 15 residues. The V and J ends lost 7 bases and 0 bases respectively, with 10 bases between them. Germline CDR1 is MGHRA and CDR2 is YSYEKL. CDR3 coding DNA: TGCGCCAGCACTCGGGTCTCCTCTGGGGCCAACGTCCTGACTTTC. This translates into CASTRVSSGANVLTF.

This clone was picked up a small number of times. The sample contains more than one DNA sequence encoding this CDR3. V gene TRBV9 combines with J gene TRBJ1-1, with D possibly matching TRBD1 (5 bases). Germline V CDR1 and CDR2: SGDLS, YYNGEE. Trimming pared 2 bases from V and 1 base from J, leaving 9 bases between. This CDR3 contains 14 residues. The CDR3 is CASSVSGQNTEAFF. The DNA of the CDR3 is TGTGCCAGCAGCGTTAGCGGACAGAACACTGAAGCTTTCTTT.

In its sample, this clone was seen a few times. The rearrangement uses TRBV6-1 and TRBJ2-2; no clear D gene. Germline V gene data show CDR1 as MNHNS and CDR2 as SASEGT. Between the trimmed V and J ends, which lost 4 bases and 4 bases, there was a span of 13 bases. This CDR3 is built from 15 residues. CDR3 in DNA: TGTGCCAGCAGTGTTTTACGGCGCGGCACCGGGGAGCTGTTTTTT. This sequence encodes CASSVLRRGTGELFF.

The chain couples TRBV5-3 to TRBJ2-1; the match to TRBD2 covers 14 bases. TRBV5-3 carries the ORF label, with uncertain function. The V and J ends lost 1 base and 0 bases, in that order; junction bases with no gene match: 15. The CDR3 contains 22 residues. The CDR3 protein is CARSLKVGTSGGILISYNEQFF. The DNA for the CDR3 is TGTGCCAGAAGCTTGAAGGTAGGGACTAGCGGGGGCATACTAATCTCCTACAATGAGCAGTTCTTC.

This clone was counted a few times. The chain combines TRBV29-1 with TRBJ2-1; tentatively, D is TRBD1 (5 bases). Germline lookup yields CDR1 SQVTM and CDR2 ANQGSEA. Trimming pared 4 bases from V and 2 bases from J, leaving 15 bases between. The CDR3 sequence is 15 residues long. The CDR3 sequence: CSVARWAGTYNEQFF. Written as DNA, the CDR3 is TGCAGCGTTGCCAGGTGGGCAGGGACCTACAATGAGCAGTTCTTC.